This TCR beta chain stems from a study of T cell therapy after organ transplantation. In the study overall: T cells were expanded about 14 days with 30 CMV class I/II epitopes.

Stated time point: 4-8 weeks after completion of therapy. Germline V CDR1 and CDR2: MGHRA, YSYEKL. With 0 bases removed from V and 0 bases from J, the gap between germline ends came to 12 bases. The CDR3 is 17 residues long. This clone was counted between two and nine times. The target antigen is unknown. TCRdb keeps only in-frame clones here, not all; method: immunoSEQ multiplex PCR. The top ten clones hold 38% of a sample with 3,400 or so clones, approximately 67% of them seen once. The chain recombines TRBV4-1 with TRBJ2-1, with D possibly matching TRBD1 (5 bases). The sequences come from CD8+ T cells from blood, collected after autologous CMV-specific T cell therapy. This receptor was identified in a human patient who had received a solid organ transplant and had CMV disease. Certain T cells may be donor cells from the graft. CDR3 region: CASSQEIQESSYNEQFF. The DNA of the CDR3 is TGCGCCAGCAGCCAAGAGATACAGGAGAGCTCCTACAATGAGCAGTTCTTC.